This T cell receptor beta chain was recovered during a study of shared clonotypes between healthy human individuals. This CDR3 comprises 15 residues. V lost 4 bases and J lost 2, with 15 bases in between. Germline V gene sequence: CDR1 SGDLS, CDR2 YYNGEE. The assay was run at deep level. Once extracted for a subset, genomic DNA was divided evenly among several immunoSEQ plates. Per the authors' pipeline: Because ImmunoSEQ provided only junction sequences with no quality scores, the filtering differed. The data were produced by immunoSEQ multiplex PCR, yet TCRdb's version contains in-frame clones alone and is incomplete. That table gives V, J and clone size, and the DNA gave D and trimming. The repertoire holds roughly 2.5 million clones, with just over 90% as singletons.

Source material: naive CD4+ T cells sorted from blood. Described subset: CD45RA+ positively selected. The chain links TRBV9 to TRBJ2-5; D might be TRBD1 or TRBD2, each matching 5 bases. The TCR comes from a man aged 18 to 35 in good health. CDR3 residues: CASSWGMGRQETQYF. Here the CDR3 DNA reads TGTGCCAGCAGCTGGGGGATGGGCAGACAAGAGACCCAGTACTTC.